Only a few counts were recorded for the clone carrying this TCR beta chain. Both TRBC1 and TRBC2 were covered by a beta constant-region primer of two equimolar oligonucleotides. MiXCR, applied by TCRdb to the UMI-ligation and nested PCR reads, yields one record per CDR3 protein. The table has 130,000 to 150,000 distinct CDR3 sequences, around 15% seen once. The data stem from a study of naive and memory T cell subsets. The CDR3 runs to 13 residues. Trimming removed 6 bases at V and 2 bases at J, with 10 bases between. CDR1 is MNHNY, CDR2 SVGAGI, per germline (reference sequence). The clonotype originates from a human donor in good health. Sequenced material: naive CD4+ T cells from blood. The genes are TRBV6-6 and TRBJ1-1; no clear D. CDR3 amino acids: CASSPTFNTEAFF. The CDR3 DNA reads as TGTGCCAGCAGCCCGACCTTCAACACTGAAGCTTTCTTT.